What follows are 18 T cell receptor beta chains derived from one specimen sequenced in a study of T cell repertoires in cytomegalovirus infection. TCRdb re-called the reads through MiXCR, storing one row per CDR3 protein. The repertoire holds under 200,000 distinct CDR3 sequences, with roughly 9.8% as singletons. The sample consisted of PBMCs. These receptor sequences come from a human donor in good health (CMV status not recorded). Some clones in this sample may be carry-over from other donors' samples.

This clonotype has at least ten counts. The genes are TRBV7-2 and TRBJ2-1, with D unresolved. The V gene's germline CDR1 is SGHTA and CDR2 FQGNSA. The V end lost 3 bases, the J end lost 0 bases, and 6 bases lay between the germline ends. This CDR3 spans 14 amino acids. The CDR3 nucleotides are TGTGCCAGCAGCTTTAGCAGCTCCTACAATGAGCAGTTCTTC. It codes for CASSFSSSYNEQFF. The complete variable domain, with remaining parts taken from reference TRBV7-2 and TRBJ2-1, reads GAGVSQSPSNKVTEKGKDVELRCDPISGHTALYWYRQSLGQGLEFLIYFQGNSAPDKSGLPSDRFSAERTGGSVSTLTIQRTQQEDSAVYLCASSFSSSYNEQFFGPGTRLTVL.

The rearrangement uses TRBV18 and TRBJ1-6; D unclear. The germline gives CDR1 KGHSH, CDR2 LQKENI. CDR3 length: 14 residues. Trimming stripped 3 bases from V and 7 bases from J, with 10 bases between. CDR3 protein: CASSPQRENSPLHF. Written as DNA, the CDR3 is TGTGCCAGCTCACCGCAACGGGAGAATTCACCCCTCCACTTT.

This clonotype was seen repeatedly, ten times or more. The J gene is TRBJ1-4, the V gene TRBV29-1, with D possibly TRBD1 on 6 matching bases. V was clipped by 6 bases and J by 4 bases, with 15 bases between them. The CDR3 is 14 residues long. Germline CDR1 is SQVTM and CDR2 is ANQGSEA. The CDR3 region has the DNA TGCAGCGTGGCCCCGGACAGTAATAATGAAAAACTGTTTTTT. This codes for CSVAPDSNNEKLFF.

The sample holds many counts of this clonotype. The chain links TRBV28 to TRBJ2-5; D remains ambiguous. The V end was cut by 2 bases, the J end by 5 bases, with 15 bases between. Germline CDR1 MDHEN, CDR2 SYDVKM. The CDR3 sequence is 15 residues long. The CDR3 region is CASSLDTSMEETQYF. CDR3 DNA: TGTGCCAGCAGTTTAGACACCTCGATGGAGGAGACCCAGTACTTC.

This clonotype has just a few counts. The gene calls are TRBV20-1 and TRBJ2-7, with 7 bases identical to TRBD2. V dropped 4 bases and J dropped 0; count of bases not matched to a gene: 3. The V gene's germline CDR1 is DFQATT and CDR2 SNEGSKA (reference sequence). This CDR3 spans 13 amino acids. The CDR3 here is CSAIGRGSYEQYF. In DNA, the CDR3 is TGCAGTGCTATAGGGAGGGGCTCCTACGAGCAGTACTTC.

This clonotype was observed many times. V is TRBV7-9 and J is TRBJ1-5; no definite D call. The V and J ends lost 1 base and 3 bases respectively, with 16 bases between them. CDR1 is SEHNR, CDR2 FQNEAQ, per germline (reference sequence). CDR3 size: 17 residues. In DNA, the CDR3 is TGTGCCAGCAGCTTAGAGGTCGCGGGGTCTTACAATCAGCCCCAGCATTTT. Translation gives CASSLEVAGSYNQPQHF.

This clonotype showed up many times. The V and J genes are TRBV7-2 and TRBJ2-1, with a possible D match to TRBD2 (7 bases). CDR3 length equals 15 residues. Germline loops: CDR1 SGHTA, CDR2 FQGNSA. The V gene lost 1 base and the J gene lost 5 bases, with 12 bases spanning the gap. CDR3 coding DNA: TGTGCCAGCAGCTTAGAACGGGGGGCCCACAATGAGCAGTTCTTC. The encoded protein is CASSLERGAHNEQFF.

The CDR3 loop is CASSIEGTGQETQYF. CDR3 bases: TGTGCCAGTAGTATAGAGGGGACAGGTCAAGAGACCCAGTACTTC. The rearrangement joins TRBV19 to TRBJ2-5; 8 bases fit TRBD1. Germline V gene data show CDR1 as LNHDA and CDR2 as SQIVND (reference sequence). The CDR3 runs to 15 residues. Losses at the gene ends were 0 bases for V and 2 bases for J; bases not matched to a gene: 2. Filled out from reference TRBV19 and TRBJ2-5, the complete variable domain reads DGGITQSPKYLFRKEGQNVTLSCEQNLNHDAMYWYRQDPGQGLRLIYYSQIVNDFQKGDIAEGYSVSREKKESFPLTVTSAQKNPTAFYLCASSIEGTGQETQYFGPGTRLLVL.

This clonotype was detected only a few times. The gene calls are TRBV25-1 and TRBJ1-4, with a weak D call TRBD1 (5 bases). V was cut by 4 bases and J by 5 bases, with 14 bases left in between. There are 15 residues in the CDR3. Germline V gene data show CDR1 as MGHDK and CDR2 as SYGVNS. The CDR3 DNA reads TGTGCCAGCAGTGCCATAGACAGAGCAAATGAAAAACTGTTTTTT. Translation gives CASSAIDRANEKLFF.

This clonotype came up a few times. The junction shows a germline mismatch at one end, possibly a read error. This chain uses TRBV12-3 or TRBV12-4 with TRBJ2-2, with D perhaps being TRBD1 or TRBD2 (7 bases each). This CDR3 is built from 15 residues. CDR3 coding DNA: TGTGCCAGCAGTCGACAGGGAGGGAACATCGGGGAGCTGTTTTTT. Translated, it gives CASSRQGGNIGELFF.

CDR3: CASSGLQGVQETQYF. The CDR3 DNA sequence: TGCGCCAGCAGCGGCCTGCAGGGAGTCCAAGAGACCCAGTACTTC. The V and J genes are TRBV5-1 and TRBJ2-5; D assignment may be TRBD1 or TRBD2 (5 bases each). Germline CDR1 and CDR2: SGHRS and YFSETQ. There are 15 residues in the CDR3. The ends were cut back, 4 bases at V and 1 base at J, with 14 bases in the middle. The variable domain in full, completed from reference TRBV5-1 and TRBJ2-5, reads KAGVTQTPRYLIKTRGQQVTLSCSPISGHRSVSWYQQTPGQGLQFLFEYFSETQRNKGNFPGRFSGRQFSNSRSEMNVSTLELGDSALYLCASSGLQGVQETQYFGPGTRLLVL.

The sample holds many counts of this clonotype. The chain couples TRBV28 to TRBJ1-2; no clear D. CDR1 MDHEN and CDR2 SYDVKM come from the germline V gene. The V gene lost 4 bases and the J gene lost 0 bases, with 9 bases spanning the gap. This CDR3 spans 14 amino acids. In DNA form, the CDR3 reads TGTGCCAGCAGTTACAGATCCTCTAACTATGGCTACACCTTC. It codes for CASSYRSSNYGYTF.

This clonotype has more than one count but fewer than ten. The V call is TRBV24-1, the J call TRBJ2-7; 13 positions agree with TRBD2. CDR3 size: 14 residues. After removal of 3 bases from V and 5 bases from J, the junction contained 0 bases not matched to a gene. The germline V gene has CDR1 KGHDR and CDR2 SFDVKD. CDR3 bases: TGTGCCACCAGTGATGGACTAGCGGGAGACGAGCAGTACTTC. The encoded protein is CATSDGLAGDEQYF.

This clonotype was counted between two and nine times. The V and J genes are TRBV11-2 and TRBJ2-1; 9 positions agree with TRBD2. The CDR3 sequence is 15 residues long. Germline V gene lookup returns CDR1 SGHAT and CDR2 FQNNGV. With V trimmed by 3 bases and J by 5 bases, 5 bases remained unmatched. In nucleotides, the CDR3 is TGTGCCAGCAGCTTCTTAGCGGGGGCAAACAATGAGCAGTTCTTC. Encoded protein: CASSFLAGANNEQFF.

This clonotype was detected only once. This chain connects TRBV5-1 to TRBJ2-1, with unresolved D. Germline loops: CDR1 SGHRS, CDR2 YFSETQ. The CDR3 is made up of 12 amino acids. V was shortened by 4 bases and J by 6 bases, with 8 bases between the two germline ends. CDR3 amino acids: CASSVPTNEQFF. For the CDR3, the DNA is TGCGCCAGCAGCGTACCCACCAATGAGCAGTTCTTC.

This clonotype was counted at least ten times. J is TRBJ1-5 and V is TRBV28, with D unresolved. The CDR3 spans 13 residues. Germline lookup yields CDR1 MDHEN and CDR2 SYDVKM. V was trimmed by 6 bases and J by 3 bases, leaving 9 bases between them. Here the CDR3 reads CASRADLNQPQHF. The DNA of the CDR3 is TGTGCCAGCAGGGCCGACCTCAATCAGCCCCAGCATTTT.

Ten or more counts support this clonotype. The chain couples TRBV7-2 to TRBJ2-3; TRBD2 aligns across 9 bases. The V gene's germline CDR1 is SGHTA and CDR2 FQGNSA. This CDR3 comprises 16 residues. The trim removed 4 bases at V and 6 bases at J, leaving 11 bases unmatched. CDR3 nucleotide sequence: TGTGCCAGCAGCTCCTCGGCTAGCGGGGTGGGGGATACGCAGTATTTT. This gives the protein CASSSSASGVGDTQYF. Looking up the rest from reference TRBV7-2 and TRBJ2-3 gives the full variable domain: GAGVSQSPSNKVTEKGKDVELRCDPISGHTALYWYRQSLGQGLEFLIYFQGNSAPDKSGLPSDRFSAERTGGSVSTLTIQRTQQEDSAVYLCASSSSASGVGDTQYFGPGTRLTVL.

Many counts were recorded for this clonotype. This chain connects TRBV28 to TRBJ2-1; D not certain. Per germline, CDR1 MDHEN and CDR2 SYDVKM. The CDR3 runs 11 residues. V was pared by 10 bases and J by 6 bases, with 10 bases between. CDR3 nucleotides: TGTGCCACCTTCTGGTTCAATGAGCAGTTCTTC. This translates into CATFWFNEQFF.